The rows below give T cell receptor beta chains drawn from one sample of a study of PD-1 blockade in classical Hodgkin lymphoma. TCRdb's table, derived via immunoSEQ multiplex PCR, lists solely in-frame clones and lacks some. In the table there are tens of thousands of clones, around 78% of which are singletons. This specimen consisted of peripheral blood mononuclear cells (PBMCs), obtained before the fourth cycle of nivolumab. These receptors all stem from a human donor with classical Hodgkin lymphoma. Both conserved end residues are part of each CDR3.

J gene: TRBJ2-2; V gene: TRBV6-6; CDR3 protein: CASSGRDRGLDGELFF
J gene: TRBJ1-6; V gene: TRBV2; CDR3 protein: CASSDRDRGPYNSPLHF
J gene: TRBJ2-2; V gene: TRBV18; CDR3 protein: CASSPPGQGVTGELFF
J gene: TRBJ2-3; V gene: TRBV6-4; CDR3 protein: CASSRAGGSTDTQYF
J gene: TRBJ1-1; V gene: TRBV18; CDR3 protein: CASHRAQDTEAFF
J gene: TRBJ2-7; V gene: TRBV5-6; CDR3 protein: CASSLVQGLKSYEQYF
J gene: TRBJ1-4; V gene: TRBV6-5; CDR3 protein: CASSYEGRVNEKLFF
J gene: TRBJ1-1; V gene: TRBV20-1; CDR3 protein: CSAAYRGRAFF
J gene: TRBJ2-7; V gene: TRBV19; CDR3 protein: CASSGTSGPYEQYF
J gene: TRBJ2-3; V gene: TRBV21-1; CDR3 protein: CASSPTGASTDTQYF
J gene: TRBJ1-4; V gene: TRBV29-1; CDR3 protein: CSVGGTPNEKLFF